This T cell receptor beta chain was retrieved from a study of T-cell reconstitution after alpha-beta-depleted transplantation in children. Overall study findings and caveats: Surviving recipient T cells and thymic progenitors produced the high day-60 TCRbeta diversity seen in some patients. Where alpha-beta T cells came from about two months after transplant was reportedly several hundred expanded graft clones.

The V gene end was trimmed by 6 bases and the J gene end by 4 bases; junction bases not matched to a gene: 4. The CDR3 has 13 residues. With respect to this clonotype: Its matching antigen is unknown.

Unique molecular identifiers were incorporated during preparation of the TCRbeta library. Using its own MiXCR run on the PCR reads, TCRdb lists one record per CDR3 protein. Of fewer than 250,000 distinct CDR3 sequences detected, roughly a sixth appear once; the ten largest clones hold 43%. The starting material was PBMCs, mostly from graft donor cells, obtained 360 days after TCRalphabeta/CD19-depleted stem cell transplant. V and J are TRBV12-3 or TRBV12-4 and TRBJ2-5; 8 bases line up with TRBD2. The clonotype comes from a male patient between 2 and 9 years old who had a stem cell transplant for acute lymphoblastic leukemia, so the T cells may come from the graft donor. The CDR3 nucleotides are TGTGCCAGCAGCCCGGGACTAGGAGAGACCCAGTACTTC. Translated, it gives CASSPGLGETQYF.